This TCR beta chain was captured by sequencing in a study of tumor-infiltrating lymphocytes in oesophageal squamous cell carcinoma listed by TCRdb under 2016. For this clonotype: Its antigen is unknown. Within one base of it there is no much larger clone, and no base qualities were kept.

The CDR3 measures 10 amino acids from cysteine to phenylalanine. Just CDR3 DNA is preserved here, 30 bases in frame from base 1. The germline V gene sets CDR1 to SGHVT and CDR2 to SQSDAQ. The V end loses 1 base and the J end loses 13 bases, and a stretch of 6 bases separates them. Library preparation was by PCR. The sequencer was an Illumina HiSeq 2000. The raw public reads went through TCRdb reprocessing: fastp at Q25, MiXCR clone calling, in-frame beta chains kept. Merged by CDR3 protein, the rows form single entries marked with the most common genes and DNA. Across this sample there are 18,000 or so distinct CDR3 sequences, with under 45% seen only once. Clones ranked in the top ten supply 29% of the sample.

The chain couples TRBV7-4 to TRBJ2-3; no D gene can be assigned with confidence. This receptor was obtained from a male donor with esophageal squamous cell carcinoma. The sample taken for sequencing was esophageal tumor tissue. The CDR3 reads CASSLGVEYF. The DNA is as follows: TGTGCCAGCAGCTTAGGGGTGGAGTATTTT.